These T cell receptor beta chains were read from a single sample in a study of T cell responses to AZD1222 COVID-19 vaccine. Libraries were prepared by immunoSEQ multiplex PCR; TCRdb keeps only in-frame clonotypes and omits some of them. Here the sample spans approximately 150,000 clones, just over 85% being singletons. Material: peripheral blood, obtained 28 days after the second AZD1222 dose. The receptors come from an adult who received the AZD1222 COVID-19 vaccine. Each CDR3 is given with its conserved first and last residue. The order of the fields is clone size, D gene, V gene, J gene, CDR3 protein, CDR3 DNA. A D gene is named only where the DNA matches it firmly. Where a row states a size, it is once, few, many or the class of an expanded clone; other rows omit it.

abundance: NA
d_gene: NA
v_gene: TRBV6-5
j_gene: TRBJ2-2
CDR3aa: CASSPDRSNTGELFF
CDR3nt: TGTGCCAGCAGTCCTGACAGGTCCAACACCGGGGAGCTGTTTTTT

abundance: NA
d_gene: NA
v_gene: TRBV28
j_gene: TRBJ1-5
CDR3aa: CASRSYPTGSNQPQHF
CDR3nt: TGTGCCAGCAGGTCATACCCCACGGGGAGCAATCAGCCCCAGCATTTT

abundance: NA
d_gene: TRBD1
v_gene: TRBV7-6
j_gene: TRBJ2-3
CDR3aa: CASSSGQGPDTQYF
CDR3nt: TGTGCCAGCAGCTCAGGACAGGGCCCAGATACGCAGTATTTT

abundance: NA
d_gene: TRBD2
v_gene: TRBV3-1/TRBV3-2
j_gene: TRBJ2-5
CDR3aa: CASSQGSTSGQETQYF
CDR3nt: TGTGCCAGCAGCCAAGGTTCCACTAGCGGCCAAGAGACCCAGTACTTC

abundance: NA
d_gene: NA
v_gene: TRBV7-6
j_gene: TRBJ2-1
CDR3aa: CASRPAGQVYNEQFF
CDR3nt: TGTGCCAGCAGGCCGGCGGGACAAGTCTACAATGAGCAGTTCTTC

abundance: NA
d_gene: TRBD1
v_gene: TRBV7-8
j_gene: TRBJ1-2
CDR3aa: CASSPPPFRGQYYGYTF
CDR3nt: TGTGCCAGCAGCCCCCCCCCTTTTAGGGGGCAATACTATGGCTACACCTTC

abundance: NA
d_gene: NA
v_gene: TRBV7-6
j_gene: TRBJ1-6
CDR3aa: CASSLAEASPLHF
CDR3nt: TGTGCCAGCAGCTTAGCGGAGGCTTCACCCCTCCACTTT

abundance: once
d_gene: NA
v_gene: TRBV5-1
j_gene: TRBJ2-1
CDR3aa: CASSLNYDPYNEQFF
CDR3nt: TGCGCCAGCAGCCTAAATTATGACCCTTACAATGAGCAGTTCTTC

abundance: NA
d_gene: NA
v_gene: TRBV6-1
j_gene: TRBJ2-7
CDR3aa: CASSDRGSYEQYF
CDR3nt: TGTGCCAGCAGTGACAGGGGTTCCTACGAGCAGTACTTC

abundance: NA
d_gene: NA
v_gene: TRBV5-1
j_gene: TRBJ2-3
CDR3aa: CASSPSTSTDTQYF
CDR3nt: TGCGCCAGCAGCCCTTCTACTAGCACAGATACGCAGTATTTT

abundance: NA
d_gene: NA
v_gene: TRBV30
j_gene: TRBJ1-2
CDR3aa: CAWNGANYGYTF
CDR3nt: TGTGCCTGGAACGGGGCTAACTATGGCTACACCTTC

abundance: NA
d_gene: TRBD2
v_gene: TRBV19
j_gene: TRBJ2-3
CDR3aa: CASTVRGDTDTQYF
CDR3nt: TGTGCCAGCACGGTCCGGGGGGACACAGATACGCAGTATTTT

abundance: NA
d_gene: TRBD1
v_gene: TRBV29-1
j_gene: TRBJ1-4
CDR3aa: CSVLQGATNEKLFF
CDR3nt: TGCAGCGTTCTGCAGGGGGCAACTAATGAAAAACTGTTTTTT

abundance: NA
d_gene: NA
v_gene: TRBV19
j_gene: TRBJ2-5
CDR3aa: CASSIGLAGETQYF
CDR3nt: TGTGCCAGTAGTATAGGGCTAGCTGGGGAGACCCAGTACTTC

abundance: NA
d_gene: TRBD2
v_gene: TRBV3-1/TRBV3-2
j_gene: TRBJ2-5
CDR3aa: CASSQALAGAGGTQYF
CDR3nt: TGTGCCAGCAGCCAAGCCCTAGCGGGGGCCGGGGGGACCCAGTACTTC

abundance: NA
d_gene: TRBD1
v_gene: TRBV28
j_gene: TRBJ2-7
CDR3aa: CASRVTGSHEQYF
CDR3nt: TGTGCCAGCAGAGTGACAGGGAGCCACGAGCAGTACTTC

abundance: NA
d_gene: NA
v_gene: TRBV7-9
j_gene: TRBJ2-5
CDR3aa: CASSLTANPETQYF
CDR3nt: TGTGCCAGCAGCTTAACCGCCAATCCGGAGACCCAGTACTTC

abundance: NA
d_gene: NA
v_gene: TRBV3-1/TRBV3-2
j_gene: TRBJ1-4
CDR3aa: CASSLSTTNEKLFF
CDR3nt: TGTGCCAGCAGCCTGTCTACAACTAATGAAAAACTGTTTTTT

abundance: NA
d_gene: TRBD1
v_gene: TRBV4-2
j_gene: TRBJ1-1
CDR3aa: CASSREGTGGYEAFF
CDR3nt: TGTGCCAGCAGCCGGGAAGGGACAGGGGGCTATGAAGCTTTCTTT

abundance: NA
d_gene: NA
v_gene: TRBV28
j_gene: TRBJ1-2
CDR3aa: CASSRQNNYGYTF
CDR3nt: TGTGCCAGCAGTCGACAGAATAACTATGGCTACACCTTC

abundance: NA
d_gene: NA
v_gene: TRBV16
j_gene: TRBJ2-2
CDR3aa: CASSQYREAGELFF
CDR3nt: TGTGCCAGCAGCCAATATAGGGAGGCCGGGGAGCTGTTTTTT

abundance: NA
d_gene: NA
v_gene: TRBV30
j_gene: TRBJ2-7
CDR3aa: CAWSVLGYEQYF
CDR3nt: TGTGCCTGGAGTGTACTTGGGTACGAGCAGTACTTC

abundance: once
d_gene: NA
v_gene: TRBV5-1
j_gene: TRBJ2-7
CDR3aa: CASSLGLTTYEQYF
CDR3nt: TGCGCCAGCAGCTTGGGACTGACTACCTACGAGCAGTACTTC